The clone carrying this TCR beta chain was found a few times. Its cognate antigen is unknown. The source of the sample is a study of T-cell memory formation after mild COVID-19. Study observations and caveats: Later expanders leaned CD4+, whereas day 15 to 85 contracting clones were balanced CD4/CD8.

The germline CDR1 and CDR2 sequences are SGHRS and YFSETQ. The CDR3 is 15 residues long. With V trimmed by 4 bases and J by 1 base, 5 bases remained unmatched. TCRdb processed the 5' RACE reads anew with MiXCR; each CDR3 protein has one entry. Among around 82,000 distinct CDR3 sequences listed, about 13% were seen once. The clonotype comes from a man between 18 and 29 years old who had mild COVID-19 (a few samples of this study predate the infection). Cell type and time point are not known. Sample: PBMCs or a T cell subset sorted from them (not recorded which). V is TRBV5-1 and J is TRBJ2-3; 8 bases are a match to TRBD1. The CDR3 loop reads CASSPTGGGTDTQYF. For the CDR3, the DNA is TGCGCCAGCAGCCCCACAGGGGGAGGCACAGATACGCAGTATTTT. Based on the CDR3 plus reference TRBV5-1 and TRBJ2-3, the full variable domain is KAGVTQTPRYLIKTRGQQVTLSCSPISGHRSVSWYQQTPGQGLQFLFEYFSETQRNKGNFPGRFSGRQFSNSRSEMNVSTLELGDSALYLCASSPTGGGTDTQYFGPGTRLTVL.